This T cell receptor (beta chain) was captured in a study of blood T cell repertoires in COVID-19. Study details: The United States, Italy and Spain were the sources of the acute and convalescent COVID-19 samples.

V was pared by 6 bases and J by 0 bases, with 11 bases between. This CDR3 has 14 amino acids. CDR1 is MDHEN, CDR2 SYDVKM, per germline. As handled by the study authors: Cell counts per sample came from amplifying reference gene primers. The protocol was immunoSEQ multiplex PCR, while the TCRdb copy is restricted to in-frame clones and leaves out a portion. D and trimming come from the DNA, and the V and J calls and clone size come from that table. In the table there are 100,000 to 150,000 clones, around 74% of which are singletons. The sequenced sample was peripheral blood. This sequence joins TRBV28 and TRBJ1-1, with D unclear. This clonotype was obtained from a man older than 75 with COVID-19, enrolled during active disease. The CDR3 loop reads CASRPQRMNTEAFF. CDR3 in DNA: TGTGCCAGCAGACCACAGAGAATGAACACTGAAGCTTTCTTT.